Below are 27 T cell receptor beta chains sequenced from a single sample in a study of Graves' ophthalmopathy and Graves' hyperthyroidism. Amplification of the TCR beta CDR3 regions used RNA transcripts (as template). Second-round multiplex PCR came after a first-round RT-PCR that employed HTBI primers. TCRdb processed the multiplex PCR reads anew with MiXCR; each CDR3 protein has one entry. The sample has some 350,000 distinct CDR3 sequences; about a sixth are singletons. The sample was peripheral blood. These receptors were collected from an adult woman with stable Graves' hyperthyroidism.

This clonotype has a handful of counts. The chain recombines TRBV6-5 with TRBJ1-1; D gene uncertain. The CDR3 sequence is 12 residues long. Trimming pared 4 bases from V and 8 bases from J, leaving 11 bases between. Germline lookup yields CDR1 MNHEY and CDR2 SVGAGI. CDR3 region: CASSWGTSEAFF. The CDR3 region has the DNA TGTGCCAGCAGTTGGGGTACTAGCGAAGCTTTCTTT.

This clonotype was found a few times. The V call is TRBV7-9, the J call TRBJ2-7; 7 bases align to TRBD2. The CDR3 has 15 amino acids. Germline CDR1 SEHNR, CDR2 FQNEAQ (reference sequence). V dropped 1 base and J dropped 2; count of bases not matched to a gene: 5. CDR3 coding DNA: TGTGCCAGCAGCTTAGATGGCGGGAGAACCTACGAGCAGTACTTC. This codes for CASSLDGGRTYEQYF.

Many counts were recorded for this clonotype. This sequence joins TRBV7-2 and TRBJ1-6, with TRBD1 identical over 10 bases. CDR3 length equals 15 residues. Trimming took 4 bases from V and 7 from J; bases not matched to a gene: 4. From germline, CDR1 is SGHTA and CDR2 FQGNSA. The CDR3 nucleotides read TGTGCCAGCAGCTCGGACAGGGGGGAAAATTCACCCCTCCACTTT. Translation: CASSSDRGENSPLHF.

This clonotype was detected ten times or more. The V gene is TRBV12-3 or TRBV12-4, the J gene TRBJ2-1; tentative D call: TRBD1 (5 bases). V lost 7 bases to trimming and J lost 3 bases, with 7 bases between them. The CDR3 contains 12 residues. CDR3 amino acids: CASTRDYNEQFF. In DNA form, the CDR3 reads TGTGCCAGCACCAGGGACTACAATGAGCAGTTCTTC.

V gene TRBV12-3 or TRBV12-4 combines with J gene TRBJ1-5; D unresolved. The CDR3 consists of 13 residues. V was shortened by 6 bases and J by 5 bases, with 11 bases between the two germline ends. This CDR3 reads CASSTNRDQPQHF. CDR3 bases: TGTGCCAGCAGCACAAATCGGGATCAGCCCCAGCATTTT.

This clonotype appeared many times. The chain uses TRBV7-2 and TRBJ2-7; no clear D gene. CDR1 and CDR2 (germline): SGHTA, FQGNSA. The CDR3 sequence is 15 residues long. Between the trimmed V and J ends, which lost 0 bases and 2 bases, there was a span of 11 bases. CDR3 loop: CASSLAPQKPYEQYF. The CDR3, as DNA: TGTGCCAGCAGCTTAGCGCCCCAGAAACCCTACGAGCAGTACTTC.

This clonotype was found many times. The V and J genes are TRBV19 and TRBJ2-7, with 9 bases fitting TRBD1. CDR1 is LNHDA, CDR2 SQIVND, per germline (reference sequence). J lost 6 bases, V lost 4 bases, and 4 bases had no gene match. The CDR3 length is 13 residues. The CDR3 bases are TGTGCCAGTAGTACAAGGGACAGGGTCGAGCAGTACTTC. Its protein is CASSTRDRVEQYF.

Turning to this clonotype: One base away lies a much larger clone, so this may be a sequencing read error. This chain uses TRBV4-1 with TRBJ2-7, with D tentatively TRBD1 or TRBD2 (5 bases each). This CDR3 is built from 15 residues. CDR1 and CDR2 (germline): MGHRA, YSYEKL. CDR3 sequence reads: CASSQAPGSSYELYF. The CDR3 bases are TGCGCCAGCAGCCAAGCACCAGGGAGCTCCTACGAGCTGTACTTC.

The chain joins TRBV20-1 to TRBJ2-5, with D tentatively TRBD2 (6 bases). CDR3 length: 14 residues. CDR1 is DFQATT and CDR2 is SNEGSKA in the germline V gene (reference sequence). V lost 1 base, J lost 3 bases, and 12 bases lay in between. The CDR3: CSARGAGGEETQYF. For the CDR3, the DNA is TGCAGTGCTAGAGGGGCGGGCGGGGAAGAGACCCAGTACTTC.

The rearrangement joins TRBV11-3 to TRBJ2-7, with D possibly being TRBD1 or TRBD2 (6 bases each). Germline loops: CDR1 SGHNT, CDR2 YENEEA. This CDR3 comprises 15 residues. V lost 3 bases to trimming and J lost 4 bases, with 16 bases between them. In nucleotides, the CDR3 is TGTGCCAGCAGCTTCGGGGTCCTAGGGGGGTACGAGCAGTACTTC. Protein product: CASSFGVLGGYEQYF.

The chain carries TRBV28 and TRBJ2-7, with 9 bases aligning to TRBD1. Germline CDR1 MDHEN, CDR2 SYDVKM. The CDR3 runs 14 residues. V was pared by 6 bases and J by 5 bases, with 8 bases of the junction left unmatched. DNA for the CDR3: TGTGCCAGCAGCGCGGGGACAGGGAGGAACGAGCAGTACTTC. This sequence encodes CASSAGTGRNEQYF.

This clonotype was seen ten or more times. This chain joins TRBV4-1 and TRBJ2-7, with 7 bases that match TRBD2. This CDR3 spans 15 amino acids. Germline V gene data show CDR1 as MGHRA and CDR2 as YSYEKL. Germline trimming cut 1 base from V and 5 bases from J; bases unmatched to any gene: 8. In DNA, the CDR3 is TGCGCCAGCAGCCAAGGGACCGGGAGGCGGGACGAGCAGTACTTC. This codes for CASSQGTGRRDEQYF.

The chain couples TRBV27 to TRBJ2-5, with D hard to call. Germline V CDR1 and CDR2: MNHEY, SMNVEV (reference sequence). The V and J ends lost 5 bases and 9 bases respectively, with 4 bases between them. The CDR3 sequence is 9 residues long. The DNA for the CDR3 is TGTGCCAGCAGTGCCTCCCAGTACTTC. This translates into CASSASQYF.

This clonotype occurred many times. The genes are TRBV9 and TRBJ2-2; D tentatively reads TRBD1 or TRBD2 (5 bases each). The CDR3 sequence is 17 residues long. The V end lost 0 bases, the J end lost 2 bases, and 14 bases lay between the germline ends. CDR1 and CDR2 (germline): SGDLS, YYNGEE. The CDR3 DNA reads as TGTGCCAGCAGCGTAGCTACGGGACGGACTAACACCGGGGAGCTGTTTTTT. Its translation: CASSVATGRTNTGELFF.

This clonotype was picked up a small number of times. CDR3 protein: CSVGGTGVPPYGYTF. CDR3 nucleotides: TGCAGCGTTGGGGGGACAGGGGTCCCCCCCTATGGCTACACCTTC. The chain joins TRBV29-1 to TRBJ1-2; 10 positions agree with TRBD1. Germline values: CDR1 SQVTM, CDR2 ANQGSEA. The CDR3 has 15 amino acids. The V and J ends lost 4 bases and 4 bases, in that order; junction bases with no gene match: 9.

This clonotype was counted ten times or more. CDR3 nucleotide sequence: TGTGCCAGCCAGGGACAGGGGGCTTTCGGGGAGCTGTTTTTT. This codes for CASQGQGAFGELFF. The J gene is TRBJ2-2, the V gene TRBV6-1; TRBD1 matches 12 bases. Germline V lookup: CDR1 MNHNS, CDR2 SASEGT. Trimming cost V 8 bases and J 7 bases; bases outside gene matches: 5. The CDR3 has 14 residues.

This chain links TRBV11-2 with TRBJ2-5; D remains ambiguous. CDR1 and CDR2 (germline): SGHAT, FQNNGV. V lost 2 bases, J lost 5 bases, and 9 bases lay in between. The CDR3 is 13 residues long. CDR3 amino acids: CASSLSARETQYF. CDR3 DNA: TGTGCCAGCAGCTTAAGTGCGCGTGAGACCCAGTACTTC.

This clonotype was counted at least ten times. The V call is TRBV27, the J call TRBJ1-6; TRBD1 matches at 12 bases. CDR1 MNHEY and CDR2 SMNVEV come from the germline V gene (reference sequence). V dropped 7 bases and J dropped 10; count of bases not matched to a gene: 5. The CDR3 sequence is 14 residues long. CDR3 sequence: CASTRDRGRSPLHF. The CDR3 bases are TGTGCCAGCACCCGGGACAGGGGGCGATCACCCCTCCACTTT.

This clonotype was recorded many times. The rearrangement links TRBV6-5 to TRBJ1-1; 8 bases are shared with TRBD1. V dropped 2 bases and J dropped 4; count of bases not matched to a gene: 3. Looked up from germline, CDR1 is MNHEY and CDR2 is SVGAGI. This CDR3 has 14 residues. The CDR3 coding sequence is TGTGCCAGCAGTTACGCGACAGGGGCCACTGAAGCTTTCTTT. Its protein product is CASSYATGATEAFF.

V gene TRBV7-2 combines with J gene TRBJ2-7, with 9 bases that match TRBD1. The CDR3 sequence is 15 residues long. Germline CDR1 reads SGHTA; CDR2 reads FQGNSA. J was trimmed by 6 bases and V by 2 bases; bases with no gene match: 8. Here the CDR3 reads CASSLMGTGIGEQYF. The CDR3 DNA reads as TGTGCCAGCAGCTTAATGGGGACAGGGATTGGCGAGCAGTACTTC.

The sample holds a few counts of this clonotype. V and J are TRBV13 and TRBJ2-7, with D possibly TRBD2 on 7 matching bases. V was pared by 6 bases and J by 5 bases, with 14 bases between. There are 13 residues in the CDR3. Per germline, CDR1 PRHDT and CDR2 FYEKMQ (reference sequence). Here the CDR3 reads CASRRGGGNEQYF. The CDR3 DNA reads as TGTGCCAGCAGGCGAGGGGGGGGCAACGAGCAGTACTTC. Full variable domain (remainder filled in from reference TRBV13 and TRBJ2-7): AAGVIQSPRHLIKEKRETATLKCYPIPRHDTVYWYQQGPGQDPQFLISFYEKMQSDKGSIPDRFSAQQFSDYHSELNMSSLELGDSALYFCASRRGGGNEQYFGPGTRLTVT.

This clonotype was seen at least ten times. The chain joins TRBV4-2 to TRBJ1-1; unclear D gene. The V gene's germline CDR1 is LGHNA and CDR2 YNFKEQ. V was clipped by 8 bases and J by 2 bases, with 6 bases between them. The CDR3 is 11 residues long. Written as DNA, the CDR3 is TGTGCCAGCGGTACTAACACTGAAGCTTTCTTT. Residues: CASGTNTEAFF.

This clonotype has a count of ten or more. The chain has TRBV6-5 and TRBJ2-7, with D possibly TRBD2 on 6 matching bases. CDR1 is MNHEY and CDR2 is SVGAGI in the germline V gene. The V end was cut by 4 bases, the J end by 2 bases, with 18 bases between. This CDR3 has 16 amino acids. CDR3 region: CASSSIWGELAYEQYF. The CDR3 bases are TGTGCCAGCAGTTCCATTTGGGGGGAACTCGCCTACGAGCAGTACTTC.

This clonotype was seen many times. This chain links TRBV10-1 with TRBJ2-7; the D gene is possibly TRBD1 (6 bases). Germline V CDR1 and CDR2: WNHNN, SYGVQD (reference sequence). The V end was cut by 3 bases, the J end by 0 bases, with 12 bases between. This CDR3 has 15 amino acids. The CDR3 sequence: CASSDGQINSYEQYF. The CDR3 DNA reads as TGCGCCAGCAGTGATGGACAGATAAACTCCTACGAGCAGTACTTC.

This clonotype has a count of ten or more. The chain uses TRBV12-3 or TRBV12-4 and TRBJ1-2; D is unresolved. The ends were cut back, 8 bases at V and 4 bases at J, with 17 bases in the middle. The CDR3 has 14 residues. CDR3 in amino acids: CASGQERTLYGYTF. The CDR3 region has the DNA TGTGCCAGCGGGCAGGAGCGTACTCTCTATGGCTACACCTTC.

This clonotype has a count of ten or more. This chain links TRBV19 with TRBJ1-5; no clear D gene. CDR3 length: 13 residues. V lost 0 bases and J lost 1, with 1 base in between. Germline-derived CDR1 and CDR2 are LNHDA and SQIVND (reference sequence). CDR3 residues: CASSIESNQPQHF. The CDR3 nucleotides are TGTGCCAGTAGTATAGAGAGCAATCAGCCCCAGCATTTT.

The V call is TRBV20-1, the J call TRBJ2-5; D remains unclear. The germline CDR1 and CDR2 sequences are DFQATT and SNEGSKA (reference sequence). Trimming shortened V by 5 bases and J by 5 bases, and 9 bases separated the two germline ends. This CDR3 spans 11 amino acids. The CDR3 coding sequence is TGCAGTGCTGCCAGTAGGGAGACCCAGTACTTC. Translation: CSAASRETQYF.